This record covers a single T cell receptor beta chain. Its specificity is not known. These data come from a study of CXCR3-negative and CXCR3-positive naive CD8 T cells. The study, taken as a whole, reports: Naive subsets were similarly diverse, while memory CD8+ repertoires were much less diverse. The study found more hydrophobic TRB CDR3s in CXCR3-positive naive cells than in CXCR3-negative naive cells.

This CDR3 has 12 amino acids. Germline CDR1 is DFQATT and CDR2 is SNEGSKA (reference sequence). Identification of naive CD8+ T cells rested on CD45RO-CCR7+CD27+CD95- status. The TRB cDNA libraries were prepared by 5' RACE with UMI labels. TCRdb processed the 5' RACE reads again and assigns one entry to each CDR3 protein, with no DNA. In total, the table holds some 41,000 distinct CDR3 sequences. Sequenced input: naive CXCR3- CD8+ T cells from blood. Indicated subset: CD45RO-CCR7+CD27+CD95- naive CD8+ T cells lacking CXCR3 (TNR3-). The source is a human donor in good health. Some clones in this sample may be carry-over from other donors' samples. The chain recombines TRBV20-1 with TRBJ2-7. The CDR3 sequence is CSAPWGNYEQYF.